This TCR beta chain emerged from a study of blood T cell repertoires in COVID-19. The wider study: Sites across the United States, Italy and Spain contributed samples from acute and convalescent COVID-19.

Per the original methods: For nucleated cells, counts were estimated from reference gene primer amplification. Clones were sequenced by immunoSEQ multiplex PCR, and TCRdb holds only the in-frame ones, with some missing. From that table come the V and J calls and clone size; the DNA was used to work out D and trimming. The sample has about 74,000 clones; around 69% are singletons. The sample comprised peripheral blood. This receptor was obtained from a man in his 70s with active or convalescent COVID-19.

This chain's CDR3 is CASSLLTYNSPLHF. DNA for the CDR3: TGTGCCAGCAGTTTATTGACATATAATTCACCCCTCCACTTT. The rearrangement joins TRBV28 to TRBJ1-6; D not certain. Per the germline V gene, CDR1 is MDHEN and CDR2 is SYDVKM. The CDR3 has 14 residues. V lost 1 base and J lost 4, with 5 bases in between.